One and the same sample provided the 14 T cell receptor beta chains below, sequenced in a study of blood T cells in healthy people across ages. A second PCR of 7 to 11 cycles used a sample-barcoded 5' primer and a J-beta primer mix. MiXCR, run by TCRdb on the 5' RACE reads, gives a single entry per CDR3 protein. The table shows roughly 1.4 million distinct CDR3 sequences, with approximately 63% occurring only once. The sample consisted of blood. The receptor set was obtained from a man between 18 and 29 years old in good health.

This chain uses TRBV4-1 with TRBJ2-1, with TRBD1 identical over 7 bases. This CDR3 spans 17 amino acids. Germline CDR1 is MGHRA and CDR2 is YSYEKL. The trim removed 4 bases at V and 0 bases at J, leaving 9 bases unmatched. The DNA for the CDR3 is TGCGCCAGCAGCCGTGAGGGACAGCCTCACTCCTACAATGAGCAGTTCTTC. The encoded protein is CASSREGQPHSYNEQFF.

The rearrangement joins TRBV28 to TRBJ2-7; D might be TRBD2 (7 bases). Trimming pared 1 base from V and 5 bases from J, leaving 18 bases between. CDR3 length: 16 amino acids. In germline, CDR1 is MDHEN, CDR2 SYDVKM. CDR3 sequence reads: CASSLFTGGHLDEQYF. The CDR3, as DNA: TGTGCCAGCAGTTTATTTACGGGGGGCCATTTAGACGAGCAGTACTTC.

The chain combines TRBV5-6 with TRBJ2-5; D not certain. The CDR3 loop spans 16 amino acids. Germline V gene data show CDR1 as SGHDT and CDR2 as YYEEEE. V lost 4 bases and J lost 0, with 16 bases in between. The CDR3 DNA sequence: TGTGCCAGCAGCACGACTCGCCTGGGATACCAAGAGACCCAGTACTTC. Translating gives CASSTTRLGYQETQYF.

J is TRBJ2-6 and V is TRBV20-1; D uncertain. V was trimmed by 0 bases and J by 1 base, leaving 25 bases between them. Germline assignment: CDR1 DFQATT and CDR2 SNEGSKA (reference sequence). This CDR3 is 21 amino acids long. Here the CDR3 reads CSARDRSLLYKLQSGANVLTF. The CDR3 DNA is TGCAGTGCTAGAGATCGATCGCTACTATACAAACTCCAATCTGGGGCCAACGTCCTGACTTTC.

This clonotype has just a few counts. The chain is built from TRBV4-2 and TRBJ2-7; 7 bases are a match to TRBD1. The CDR3 extends over 15 amino acids. The ends lost 2 bases at V and 1 base at J; junction bases unmatched: 5. Germline V gene sequence: CDR1 LGHNA, CDR2 YNFKEQ. In DNA form, the CDR3 reads TGTGCCAGCAGCCAACATTTGGGACAGTCCTACGAGCAGTACTTC. Translated: CASSQHLGQSYEQYF.

The CDR3 loop is CSAARVDGAEAFF. In DNA form, the CDR3 reads TGCAGTGCTGCCAGGGTTGACGGGGCTGAAGCTTTCTTT. The chain carries TRBV20-1 and TRBJ1-1; TRBD1 is a possible D gene (5 bases). V gave up 5 bases and J gave up 6 bases, with 16 bases separating them. This CDR3 spans 13 amino acids. Germline-derived CDR1 and CDR2 are DFQATT and SNEGSKA (reference sequence).

V usage is TRBV27 and J usage is TRBJ2-5; D ambiguous. This CDR3 spans 17 amino acids. The germline gives CDR1 MNHEY, CDR2 SMNVEV (reference sequence). V gave up 6 bases and J gave up 3 bases, with 23 bases separating them. The CDR3 spells CASSPRGFDVVEETQYF. Written as DNA, the CDR3 is TGTGCCAGCAGCCCAAGAGGTTTTGACGTGGTTGAAGAGACCCAGTACTTC.

The chain is built from TRBV27 and TRBJ2-5; D is unresolved. V shed 7 bases and J shed 2 bases, with 11 bases lying between them. Looked up from germline, CDR1 is MNHEY and CDR2 is SMNVEV (reference sequence). This CDR3 is 13 amino acids long. The CDR3 DNA reads as TGTGCCAGCAAGAGTGACCCACAAGAGACCCAGTACTTC. Its protein is CASKSDPQETQYF.

V gene TRBV29-1 combines with J gene TRBJ2-7; the D gene is possibly TRBD2 (7 bases). The CDR3 contains 14 residues. Germline-derived CDR1 and CDR2 are SQVTM and ANQGSEA. V was pared by 5 bases and J by 3 bases, with 17 bases between. Written as DNA, the CDR3 is TGCAGCGTTACCCCGGGGAGGGGGGACTACGAGCAGTACTTC. Protein sequence: CSVTPGRGDYEQYF.

This clonotype was observed once. J is TRBJ1-4 and V is TRBV12-3 or TRBV12-4; tentatively, D is TRBD1 (6 bases). This CDR3 region has 15 residues. The germline V and J ends were trimmed by 6 bases and 5 bases, with 16 bases remaining between them. The CDR3 loop is CASRHTGSGNEKLFF. For the CDR3, the DNA is TGTGCCAGCAGACATACAGGGAGTGGGAATGAAAAACTGTTTTTT.

The chain is built from TRBV20-1 and TRBJ1-6, with D possibly TRBD1 on 5 matching bases. Trimming removed 5 bases at V and 10 bases at J, with 12 bases between. The CDR3 has 12 amino acids. Germline CDR1 reads DFQATT; CDR2 reads SNEGSKA (reference sequence). CDR3 sequence reads: CSARRAGSPLHF. The CDR3, as DNA: TGCAGTGCTCGCAGGGCAGGATCACCCCTCCACTTT.

This chain links TRBV6-1 with TRBJ2-5, with TRBD2 identical over 8 bases. Germline loops: CDR1 MNHNS, CDR2 SASEGT. V was pared by 6 bases and J by 2 bases, with 14 bases of the junction left unmatched. This CDR3 spans 17 amino acids. The CDR3 sequence: CASRHQSVAGWQETQYF. For the CDR3, the DNA is TGTGCCAGCAGGCACCAAAGCGTAGCGGGGTGGCAAGAGACCCAGTACTTC.

The rearrangement links TRBV7-9 to TRBJ2-4; perhaps TRBD2 as D (6 bases). The last part of the DNA fits TRBJ2-7 better; the J call may be wrong. The CDR3 is 13 amino acids. Germline CDR1 SEHNR, CDR2 FQNEAQ (reference sequence). The CDR3 reads CASSFGFGSEQYF. In DNA, the CDR3 is TGTGCCAGCAGCTTCGGTTTCGGGAGCGAGCAGTACTTC.

This clonotype has more than one count but fewer than ten. The genes are TRBV11-2 and TRBJ2-4; weak D call: TRBD2 (5 bases). The closer fit of TRBJ2-7 to the DNA end suggests the J call may be wrong. Germline-derived CDR1 and CDR2 are SGHAT and FQNNGV. The length of the CDR3 is 15 residues. The CDR3 region is CASTHFRTGQYEQYF. The DNA for the CDR3 is TGTGCCAGCACCCACTTCCGGACTGGTCAATACGAGCAGTACTTC.